This T cell receptor beta chain came from a study of T cell changes during pregnancy in multiple sclerosis. Here immunoSEQ multiplex PCR was the method, and the copy in TCRdb shows in-frame clones only, minus some. Seen here are about 71,000 clones, around 94% observed once, and the top ten hold 1% to 1.5%. This TCR came from a female donor with multiple sclerosis, enrolled in a pregnancy study. Here the sequenced sample was peripheral blood, taken in the third trimester of pregnancy.

CDR3 amino acids: CASSSMGQREPYEQYF. CDR3 DNA: TGTGCCAGCAGTTCCATGGGCCAGAGGGAGCCCTACGAGCAGTACTTC. The rearrangement uses TRBV28 and TRBJ2-7; D is perhaps TRBD2 (5 bases). This CDR3 has 16 residues. V gave up 4 bases and J gave up 2 bases, with 18 bases separating them. Germline V lookup: CDR1 MDHEN, CDR2 SYDVKM.